This TCR beta chain comes out of a study of T cell clonality in common variable immunodeficiency. Notes on the study in general: Authors noted CVID clonality's cause needs subpopulation repertoire sequencing. Shared TCRbeta clones were fewer between CVID subjects than controls. Reportedly, TCR beta sequences from common variable immunodeficiency showed fewer deletions and N-nucleotide insertions. CVID patient heterogeneity limited repertoire-clinical complication correlations.

This CDR3 has 14 amino acids. The V segment lost 5 bases and the J segment 6 bases; nucleotides outside the gene matches: 4. Per germline, CDR1 GTSNPN and CDR2 SVGIG (reference sequence). Regarding this clone: Its antigen is not identified. The CDR3 goes on 3 residues after the read ends, and that part is filled in from the germline J gene.

Diagnosis required reduced IgG, IgA and/or IgM with specific antibody deficiency. Measured with immunoSEQ multiplex PCR; TCRdb has only the in-frame clones, and not every one. Observed in the sample are around 24,000 clones, none of them singletons. The receptor was derived from a human donor with common variable immunodeficiency. The sample comprised peripheral blood mononuclear cells. The rearrangement joins TRBV30 to TRBJ1-6; 10 nucleotides match TRBD1. CDR3: CAWGTGDFNSPLHF. The covered CDR3 bases are TGTGCCTGGGGGACAGGGGACTTTAATTCACCC.